This entry lists 2 T cell receptor beta chains sequenced from one sample in a study of blood T cell repertoires in COVID-19. Using immunoSEQ multiplex PCR, the repertoire was profiled, and TCRdb retains in-frame clones only, with some absent. In the table there are some 200,000 clones, around 85% of which are singletons. The source material was peripheral blood. The receptors here all came from a woman in her forties or fifties with acute or convalescent COVID-19.

The rearrangement joins TRBV5-4 to TRBJ2-5, with D possibly matching TRBD1 (5 bases). The CDR3 is 13 residues long. Germline V gene data show CDR1 as SGHNT and CDR2 as YYREEE (reference sequence). Trimming took 2 bases from V and 4 from J, leaving 9 bases between them. CDR3 in amino acids: CASSLGAGETQYF. The CDR3 nucleotides read TGTGCCAGCAGCTTAGGGGCCGGAGAGACCCAGTACTTC. The complete variable domain, with remaining parts taken from reference TRBV5-4 and TRBJ2-5, reads ETGVTQSPTHLIKTRGQQVTLRCSSQSGHNTVSWYQQALGQGPQFIFQYYREEENGRGNFPPRFSGLQFPNYSSELNVNALELDDSALYLCASSLGAGETQYFGPGTRLLVL.

This clone occurred a few times. The rearrangement uses TRBV10-3 and TRBJ1-1, with 10 nucleotides matching TRBD1. J gave up 10 bases and V 3 bases, and 8 bases lay outside the gene matches. The CDR3 runs 14 residues. Per germline, CDR1 ENHRY and CDR2 SYGVKD. The CDR3: CAISESGQGIGAFF. The CDR3 DNA reads TGTGCCATCAGTGAATCGGGACAGGGGATCGGAGCTTTCTTT.